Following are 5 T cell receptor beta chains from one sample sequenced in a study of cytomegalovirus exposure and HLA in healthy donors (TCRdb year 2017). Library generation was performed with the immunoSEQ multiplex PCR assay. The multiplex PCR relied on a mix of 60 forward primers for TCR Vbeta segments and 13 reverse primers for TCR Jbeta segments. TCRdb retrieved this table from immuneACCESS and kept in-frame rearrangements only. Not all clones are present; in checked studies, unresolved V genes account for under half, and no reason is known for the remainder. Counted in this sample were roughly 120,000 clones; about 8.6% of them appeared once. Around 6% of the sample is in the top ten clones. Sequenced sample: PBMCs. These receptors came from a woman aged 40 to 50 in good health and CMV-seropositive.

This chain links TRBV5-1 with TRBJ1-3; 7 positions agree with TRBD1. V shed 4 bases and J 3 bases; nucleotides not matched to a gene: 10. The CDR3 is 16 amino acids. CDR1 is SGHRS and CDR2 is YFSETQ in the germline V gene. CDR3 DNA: TGCGCCAGCAGCCCTGCGACAGGGTCGGTTGGAAACACCATATATTTT. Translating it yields CASSPATGSVGNTIYF. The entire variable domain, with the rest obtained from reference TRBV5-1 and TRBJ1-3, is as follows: KAGVTQTPRYLIKTRGQQVTLSCSPISGHRSVSWYQQTPGQGLQFLFEYFSETQRNKGNFPGRFSGRQFSNSRSEMNVSTLELGDSALYLCASSPATGSVGNTIYFGEGSWLTVV.

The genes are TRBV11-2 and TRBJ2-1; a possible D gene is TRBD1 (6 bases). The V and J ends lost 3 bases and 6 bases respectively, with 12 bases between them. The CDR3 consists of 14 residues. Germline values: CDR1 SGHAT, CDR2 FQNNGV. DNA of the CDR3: TGTGCCAGCAGCTTCAACAGGGATGGCAATGAGCAGTTCTTC. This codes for CASSFNRDGNEQFF.

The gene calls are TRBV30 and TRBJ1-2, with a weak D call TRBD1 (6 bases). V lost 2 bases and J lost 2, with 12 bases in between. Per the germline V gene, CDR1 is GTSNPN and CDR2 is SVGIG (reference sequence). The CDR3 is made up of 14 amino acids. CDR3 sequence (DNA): TGTGCCTGGAGTTTCGGGACATTCAACTATGGCTACACCTTC. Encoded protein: CAWSFGTFNYGYTF.

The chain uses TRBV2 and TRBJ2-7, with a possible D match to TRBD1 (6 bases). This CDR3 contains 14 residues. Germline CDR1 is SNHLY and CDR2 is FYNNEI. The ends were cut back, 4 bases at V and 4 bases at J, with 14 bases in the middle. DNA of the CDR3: TGTGCCAGCAGTGGGATGGACAGTAGGTACGAGCAGTACTTC. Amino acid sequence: CASSGMDSRYEQYF.

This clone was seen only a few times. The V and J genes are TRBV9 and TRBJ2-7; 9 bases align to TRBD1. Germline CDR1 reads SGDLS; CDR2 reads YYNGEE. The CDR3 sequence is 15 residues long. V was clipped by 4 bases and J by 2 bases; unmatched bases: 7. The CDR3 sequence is CASSTGGAGTYEQYF. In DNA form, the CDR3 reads TGTGCCAGCAGCACAGGGGGCGCGGGGACCTACGAGCAGTACTTC. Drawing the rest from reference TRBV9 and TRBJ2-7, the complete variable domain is DSGVTQTPKHLITATGQRVTLRCSPRSGDLSVYWYQQSLDQGLQFLIQYYNGEERAKGNILERFSAQQFPDLHSELNLSSLELGDSALYFCASSTGGAGTYEQYFGPGTRLTVT.